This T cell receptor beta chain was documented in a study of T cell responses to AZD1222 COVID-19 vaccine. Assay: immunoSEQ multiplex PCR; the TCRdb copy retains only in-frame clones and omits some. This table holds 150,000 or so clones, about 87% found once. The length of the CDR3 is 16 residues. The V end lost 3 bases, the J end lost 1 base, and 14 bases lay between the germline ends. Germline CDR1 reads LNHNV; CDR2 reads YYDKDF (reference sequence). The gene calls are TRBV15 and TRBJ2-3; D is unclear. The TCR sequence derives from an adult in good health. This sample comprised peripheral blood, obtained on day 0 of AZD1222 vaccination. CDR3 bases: TGTGCCACCAGCAGGACCACCGGGCTGGGCACAGATACGCAGTATTTT. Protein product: CATSRTTGLGTDTQYF.